The source of this T cell receptor beta chain is a study of T cells in Graves' hyperthyroidism and ophthalmopathy. The sample holds many counts of this clonotype. TCR beta CDR3 region amplification was performed from RNA transcripts. Carried out on the TCR CDR3, a first-round RT-PCR used the HTBI primer set. TCRdb redid the calling of the multiplex PCR reads with MiXCR, one entry per CDR3 protein. This sample yields around 300,000 distinct CDR3 sequences, of which around 15% are seen a single time; approximately 7.9% belongs to the top ten. The sample taken for sequencing was blood. The receptor was derived from a woman aged 40 to 55 with Graves' hyperthyroidism.

The CDR3 here is CASSFTSLLAKNIQYF. The CDR3 coding sequence is TGTGCCAGCAGTTTCACTAGCTTACTAGCCAAAAACATTCAGTACTTC. V and J are TRBV12-3 or TRBV12-4 and TRBJ2-4, with D tentatively TRBD2 (6 bases). The CDR3 is made up of 16 amino acids. The germline V and J ends were trimmed by 3 bases and 0 bases, with 12 bases remaining between them.